This TCR beta chain is from a study of identical twins (dated by TCRdb to 2016 to 2017). As for the study more broadly: To test whether fetal clonotypes persist, this study deep-sequenced TCR alpha and beta repertoires from monozygotic twins, from unrelated adults of various ages, and from cord blood. To rule out contamination, replicate twin experiments were performed at different times with different library preparation protocols.

Every donor in the study was a healthy Caucasian. The twin cohort consisted of three pairs of female monozygotic twins, all aged roughly 18 to 29 years. Peripheral blood mononuclear cells were the source from which RNA for the TCR libraries was isolated. The protocol used for the library was 5' RACE. Sequenced on an Illumina HiSeq 2000. Template switching introduced a universal primer binding site; the final cDNA contained a unique molecular identifier, enabling accurate counting of TCR cDNA molecules. First-strand cDNA for TCR alpha and beta chains was synthesized from specific primers in the conserved constant-segment region. To control for contamination, every cDNA library carried two barcodes: a SMART-Mk sample barcode plus Illumina barcodes. TruSeq adapter sequences, together with Illumina sample barcodes, were added in two successive PCR steps. The Illumina HiSeq platform was used with custom primers to sequence TCR alpha and beta cDNA libraries. Under the source paper's analysis protocol: Unique molecular identifiers were extracted from raw reads with MiGEC, and CDR3 positions were determined with MiXCR. Recombination models were inferred per individual with the repgenHMM and IGoR tools using an EM algorithm. Shared clonotypes were analyzed with the tcR package in R, and sharing was normalized by the product of cloneset sizes. Out-of-frame nonproductive sequences were analyzed to study raw recombination free of thymic and clonal selection effects. TCRdb handled the public reads itself, with Q25 trimming in fastp and clone calling in MiXCR, and kept productive beta chains. Each CDR3 protein gets just one entry, which takes the most common genes and DNA from the rows behind it. These V and J calls are TCRdb output, not the study's own analysis. The sample has about 660,000 distinct CDR3 sequences on record, 8.5% to 9% of them singletons. The biggest ten clones account for roughly 0.9% of the sample.

Study-wide conclusions, independent of this receptor: Invariant T cells such as MAIT and iNKT could partly confound zero-insertion analyses, though diverse VJ usage argued against this for most clonotypes. Recombination models systematically underestimated out-of-frame TCR alpha sharing in monozygotic twins but agreed with sharing between unrelated individuals. A weaker excess of twin sharing was found in beta out-of-frame sequences because the signal-to-noise ratio was lowered by fewer shared sequences. Abundant cord blood beta clonotypes had fewer insertions, young adult naive repertoires showed a similar but weaker trend, and memory repertoires showed no such trend. Because the same donors could not be followed over many years, the conclusions depended on cross-sectional statistical analysis. Out-of-frame TCR alpha sequences shared between twins showed an excess of low generation-probability sequences compared with coincidental sharing between unrelated individuals.

This clonotype appeared many times. Its cognate antigen has yet to be identified. No much larger clone exists at a distance of one base, and base qualities are not known. These records were also assigned to another study, of yellow fever vaccine responses in identical twins. The second study reports: The authors reported that the T cell response to vaccination in identical twins appeared partly convergent and partly personalized. In identical twins, the study followed T cell clones that responded to the vaccine with precision.

Sequenced material: PBMCs. This sequence was found in a woman under 30 in good health.

The sequenced DNA: TGTGCCACCAGCAGAGATCGATCAGGGAGCCAGCCCCAGCATTTT. Translated, it reads CATSRDRSGSQPQHF. The rearranged chain carries TRBV15 and TRBJ1-5, with TRBD1 as a weak D call on 5 bases. V loses 0 bases of germline sequence and J loses 7 bases, and the interval between the two ends is 13 bases. The germline V gene (reference sequence) provides CDR1 LNHNV and CDR2 YYDKDF. The CDR3 numbers 15 residues from cysteine through phenylalanine. The DNA shown is the 45-base CDR3, in frame from base 1.